This entry concerns a single T cell receptor (beta chain). No antigen is known for it. The study ran its PCR with 60 Vbeta and 13 Jbeta primers. Clones were read by immunoSEQ multiplex PCR, and TCRdb kept only the in-frame ones, dropping some. This sample carries 150,000 to 200,000 clones, approximately 84% of them seen once, and the ten largest clones take roughly 2.2%. The data were taken from a study of cytomegalovirus exposure and HLA in healthy donors. Findings and caveats of the study: A missense DCLRE1C variant was associated with V- and J-gene trimming of TCR beta chains in a later analysis, and an independent cohort replicated the association.

This CDR3 is 15 amino acids long. V dropped 4 bases and J dropped 1; count of bases not matched to a gene: 3. Germline loops: CDR1 MNHNS, CDR2 SASEGT. The V call is TRBV6-1, the J call TRBJ2-2, with 7 bases aligning to TRBD1. The sample taken for sequencing was PBMCs. This TCR was recovered from a man aged 18-30 years in good health and CMV-seropositive. CDR3 amino acids: CASSGRTGNTGELFF. CDR3 in DNA: TGTGCCAGCAGTGGACGGACAGGGAACACCGGGGAGCTGTTTTTT.